This T cell receptor (beta chain) derives from a study of shared clonotypes between healthy human individuals. Produced via immunoSEQ multiplex PCR; TCRdb's table is partial and in-frame only. The table records about 960,000 clones, approximately 76% of them present only once. The CDR3 spans 12 residues. Trimming pared 4 bases from V and 8 bases from J, leaving 12 bases between. Germline V gene data show CDR1 as SQVTM and CDR2 as ANQGSEA. The chain couples TRBV29-1 to TRBJ1-5; possibly TRBD1 for D (5 bases). This clonotype was sampled from a man aged 18-30 years in good health. The sequencing sample was made of memory CD4+ T cells sorted from blood. Subset indicated: CD45RA-negative fraction. As DNA, the CDR3 is TGCAGCGTTGTTAGGGGAGGGGAGCCCCAGCATTTT. Its translation: CSVVRGGEPQHF.